These T cell receptor beta chains were read from a single sample in a study of blood T cell repertoires in COVID-19. The assay was immunoSEQ multiplex PCR, and TCRdb's table has in-frame clones only and misses some. The repertoire holds about 200,000 clones, 81% seen once, with around 10% in the top ten. The sample taken for sequencing was PBMCs or T cells enriched from blood (not recorded which). The receptors were sampled from a woman between 45 and 60 years old with acute COVID-19. Both conserved end residues are part of each CDR3. The order of the fields is V gene, CDR3 protein.

v_call: TRBV6-6; cdr3_aa: CASSPPRPRGQQETQYF
v_call: TRBV5-1; cdr3_aa: CASRDLRGGYTGELFF
v_call: TRBV19; cdr3_aa: CASSPGLAGGGNEQFF
v_call: TRBV5-1; cdr3_aa: CASSLGGRGENEQFF
v_call: TRBV30; cdr3_aa: CAWSVWAGQETQYF
v_call: TRBV9; cdr3_aa: CASSPSKLNEKLFF
v_call: TRBV5-5; cdr3_aa: CASSLSLAGVQETQYF
v_call: TRBV12-3/TRBV12-4; cdr3_aa: CASSTRPSYEQYF
v_call: TRBV4-1; cdr3_aa: CASSQVKGVGRRSSYEQYF
v_call: TRBV9; cdr3_aa: CASSARTTPNTGELFF
v_call: TRBV10-2; cdr3_aa: CASRQGLEWFNEQFF
v_call: TRBV28; cdr3_aa: CASRDSSPGNTIYF
v_call: TRBV6-4; cdr3_aa: CASSETYRVEGGYTF
v_call: TRBV7-9; cdr3_aa: CASSSGTSGVSYNEQFF
v_call: TRBV24-1; cdr3_aa: CATSGPGKDNLINYGYTF
v_call: TRBV28; cdr3_aa: CASSLGGRGSGELFF
v_call: TRBV4-3; cdr3_aa: CASSQEQGGQPQHF
v_call: TRBV5-6; cdr3_aa: CASSFAGGGELFF
v_call: TRBV9; cdr3_aa: CASSGSGFNGNTIYF
v_call: TRBV7-2; cdr3_aa: CASSLPGYSPLHF
v_call: TRBV7-8; cdr3_aa: CASSLVRFLAAQETQYF
v_call: TRBV7-2; cdr3_aa: CASSLGLSYNSPLHF
v_call: TRBV28; cdr3_aa: CASAPGHYYEQYF
v_call: TRBV12-5; cdr3_aa: CASGTGSGTGELFF